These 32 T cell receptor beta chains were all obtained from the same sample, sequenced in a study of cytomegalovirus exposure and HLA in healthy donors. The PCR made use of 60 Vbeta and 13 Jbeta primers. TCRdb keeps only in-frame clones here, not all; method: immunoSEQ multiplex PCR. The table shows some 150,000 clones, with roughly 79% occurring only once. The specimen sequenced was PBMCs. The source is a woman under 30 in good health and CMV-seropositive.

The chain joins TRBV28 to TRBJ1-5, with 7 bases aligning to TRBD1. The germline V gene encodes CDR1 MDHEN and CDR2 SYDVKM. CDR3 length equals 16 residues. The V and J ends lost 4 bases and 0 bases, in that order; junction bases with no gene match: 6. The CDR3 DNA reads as TGTGCCAGCAGTTCTGGGACAGTATATAGCAATCAGCCCCAGCATTTT. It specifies CASSSGTVYSNQPQHF.

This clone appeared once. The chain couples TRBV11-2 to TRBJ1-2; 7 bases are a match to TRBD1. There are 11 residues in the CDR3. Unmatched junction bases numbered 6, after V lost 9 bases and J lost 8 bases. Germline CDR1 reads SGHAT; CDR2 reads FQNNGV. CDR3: CASKKGAGYTF. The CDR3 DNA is TGTGCCAGTAAAAAGGGGGCCGGCTACACCTTC.

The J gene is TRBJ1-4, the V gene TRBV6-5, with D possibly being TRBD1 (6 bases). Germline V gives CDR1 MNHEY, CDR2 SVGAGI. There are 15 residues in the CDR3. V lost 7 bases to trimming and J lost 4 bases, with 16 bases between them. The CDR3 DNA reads TGTGCCAGCAAACCCGTAAGGGGGATTAATGAAAAACTGTTTTTT. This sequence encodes CASKPVRGINEKLFF.

CDR3 coding DNA: TGTGCTAGAGCCCACTCCGGCAAGGGGGAGACCCAGTACTTC. It specifies CARAHSGKGETQYF. The rearrangement joins TRBV12-5 to TRBJ2-5; tentatively, D is TRBD1 (5 bases). Trimming shortened V by 9 bases and J by 5 bases, and 19 bases separated the two germline ends. Germline assignment: CDR1 LGHNT and CDR2 FRNRAP. The CDR3 extends over 14 amino acids.

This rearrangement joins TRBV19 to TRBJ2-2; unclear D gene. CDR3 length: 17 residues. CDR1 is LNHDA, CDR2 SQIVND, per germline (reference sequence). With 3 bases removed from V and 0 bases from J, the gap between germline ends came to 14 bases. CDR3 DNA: TGTGCCAGTAGTATTAGAGGTATGGCAACGAACACCGGGGAGCTGTTTTTT. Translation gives CASSIRGMATNTGELFF.

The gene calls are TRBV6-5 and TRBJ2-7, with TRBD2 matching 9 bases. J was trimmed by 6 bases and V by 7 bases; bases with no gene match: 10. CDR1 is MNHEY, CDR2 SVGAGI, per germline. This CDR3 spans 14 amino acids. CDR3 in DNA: TGTGCCAGCACCCCATTGGCGGGGGGGCTCGAGCAGTACTTC. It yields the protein CASTPLAGGLEQYF.

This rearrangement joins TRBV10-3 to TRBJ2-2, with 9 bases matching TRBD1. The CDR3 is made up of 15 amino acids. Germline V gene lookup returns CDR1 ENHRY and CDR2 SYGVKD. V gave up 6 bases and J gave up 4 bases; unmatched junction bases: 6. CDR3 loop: CAIREGQGTTGELFF. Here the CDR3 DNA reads TGTGCCATCAGAGAGGGACAGGGAACCACCGGGGAGCTGTTTTTT.

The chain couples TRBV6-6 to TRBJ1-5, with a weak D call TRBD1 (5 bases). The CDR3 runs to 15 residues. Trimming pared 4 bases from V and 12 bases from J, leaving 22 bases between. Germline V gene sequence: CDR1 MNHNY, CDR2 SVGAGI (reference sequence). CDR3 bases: TGTGCCAGCAGTTCCAGGCAGGGCCCGGTGGGTGGCCAGCATTTT. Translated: CASSSRQGPVGGQHF.

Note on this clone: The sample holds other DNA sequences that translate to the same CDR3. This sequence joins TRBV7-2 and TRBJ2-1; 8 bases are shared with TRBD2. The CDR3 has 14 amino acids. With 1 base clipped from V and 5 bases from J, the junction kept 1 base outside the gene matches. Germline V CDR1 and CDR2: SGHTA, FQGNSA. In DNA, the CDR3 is TGTGCCAGCAGCTTAGGACTAGCGAACAATGAGCAGTTCTTC. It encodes CASSLGLANNEQFF.

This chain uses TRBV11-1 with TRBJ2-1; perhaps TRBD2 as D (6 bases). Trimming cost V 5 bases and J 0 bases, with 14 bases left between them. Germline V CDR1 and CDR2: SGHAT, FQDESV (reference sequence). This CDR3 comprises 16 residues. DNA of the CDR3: TGTGCCAGCAGCCCCGGGGGATGGAGCTCCTACAATGAGCAGTTCTTC. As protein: CASSPGGWSSYNEQFF.

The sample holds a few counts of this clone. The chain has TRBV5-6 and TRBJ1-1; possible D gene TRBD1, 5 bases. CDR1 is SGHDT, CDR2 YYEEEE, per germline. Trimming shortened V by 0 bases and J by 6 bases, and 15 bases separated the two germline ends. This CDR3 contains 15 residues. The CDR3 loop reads CASSLGTGRRSEAFF. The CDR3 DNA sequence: TGTGCCAGCAGCTTGGGTACAGGACGTCGCTCTGAAGCTTTCTTT.

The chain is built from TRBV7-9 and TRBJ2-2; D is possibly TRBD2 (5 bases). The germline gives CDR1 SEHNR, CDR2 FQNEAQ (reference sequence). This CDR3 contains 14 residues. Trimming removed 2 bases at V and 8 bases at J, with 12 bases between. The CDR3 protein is CASSLFRGGGELFF. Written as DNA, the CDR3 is TGTGCCAGCAGCTTATTTCGGGGTGGAGGGGAGCTGTTTTTT.

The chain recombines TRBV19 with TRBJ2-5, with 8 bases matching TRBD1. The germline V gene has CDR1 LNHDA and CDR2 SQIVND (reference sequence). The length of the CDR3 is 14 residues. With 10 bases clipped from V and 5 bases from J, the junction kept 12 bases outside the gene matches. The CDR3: CATSPGQAAETQYF. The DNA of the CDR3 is TGTGCCACCTCACCGGGACAGGCCGCGGAGACCCAGTACTTC. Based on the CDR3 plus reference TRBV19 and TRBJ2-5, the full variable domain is DGGITQSPKYLFRKEGQNVTLSCEQNLNHDAMYWYRQDPGQGLRLIYYSQIVNDFQKGDIAEGYSVSREKKESFPLTVTSAQKNPTAFYLCATSPGQAAETQYFGPGTRLLVL.

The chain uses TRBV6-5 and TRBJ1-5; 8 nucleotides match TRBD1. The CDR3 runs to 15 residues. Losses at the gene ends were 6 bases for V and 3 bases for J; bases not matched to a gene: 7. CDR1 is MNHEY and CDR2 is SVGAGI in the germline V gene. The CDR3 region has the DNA TGTGCCAGCAGCGTCGGACAGGGCCTCAATCAGCCCCAGCATTTT. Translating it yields CASSVGQGLNQPQHF.

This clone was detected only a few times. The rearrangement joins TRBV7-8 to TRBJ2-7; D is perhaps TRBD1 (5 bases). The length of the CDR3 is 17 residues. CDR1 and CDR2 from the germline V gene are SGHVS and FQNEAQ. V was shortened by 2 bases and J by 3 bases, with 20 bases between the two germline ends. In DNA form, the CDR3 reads TGTGCCAGCAGCTTAAGACGAATTGGGGCCCTATTCTACGAGCAGTACTTC. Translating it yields CASSLRRIGALFYEQYF.

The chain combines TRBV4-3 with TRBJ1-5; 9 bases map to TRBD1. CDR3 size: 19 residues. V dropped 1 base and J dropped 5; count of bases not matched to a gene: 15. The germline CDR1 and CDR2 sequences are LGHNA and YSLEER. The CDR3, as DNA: TGCGCCAGCAGCCAAGGGTTCAAACAGGGGGCCCGAAGCGATCAGCCCCAGCATTTT. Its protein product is CASSQGFKQGARSDQPQHF.

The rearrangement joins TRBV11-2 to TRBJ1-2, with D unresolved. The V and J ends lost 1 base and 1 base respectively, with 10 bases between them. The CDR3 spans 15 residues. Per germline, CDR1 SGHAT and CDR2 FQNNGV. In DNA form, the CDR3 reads TGTGCCAGCAGCTTAGCTGGGGAGTTTAACTATGGCTACACCTTC. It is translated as CASSLAGEFNYGYTF.

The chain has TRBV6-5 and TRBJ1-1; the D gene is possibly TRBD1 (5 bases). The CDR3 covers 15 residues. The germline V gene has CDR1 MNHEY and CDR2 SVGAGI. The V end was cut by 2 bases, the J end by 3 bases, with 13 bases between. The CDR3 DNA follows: TGTGCCAGCAGTTACGGCGGGGGACGAGACACTGAAGCTTTCTTT. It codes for CASSYGGGRDTEAFF.

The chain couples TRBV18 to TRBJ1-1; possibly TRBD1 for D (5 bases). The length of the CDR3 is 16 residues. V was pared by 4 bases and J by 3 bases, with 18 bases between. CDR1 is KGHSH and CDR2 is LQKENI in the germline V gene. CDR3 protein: CASSLEGTPRDTEAFF. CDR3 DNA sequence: TGTGCCAGCTCACTGGAGGGGACGCCCCGGGACACTGAAGCTTTCTTT.

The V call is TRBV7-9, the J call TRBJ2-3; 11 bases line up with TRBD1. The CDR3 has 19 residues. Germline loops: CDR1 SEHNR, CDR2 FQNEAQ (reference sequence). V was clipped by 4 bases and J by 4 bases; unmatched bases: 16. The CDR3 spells CASSSTLGGTGGSADTQYF. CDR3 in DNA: TGTGCCAGCAGCTCCACCCTGGGCGGGACAGGGGGTTCGGCAGATACGCAGTATTTT.

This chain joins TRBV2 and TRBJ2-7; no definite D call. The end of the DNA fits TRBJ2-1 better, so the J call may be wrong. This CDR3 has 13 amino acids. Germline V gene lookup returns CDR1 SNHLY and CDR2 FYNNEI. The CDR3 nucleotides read TGTGCCAGTGCCCTCCTAAACTACAATGAGCAGTTCTTC. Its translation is CASALLNYNEQFF.

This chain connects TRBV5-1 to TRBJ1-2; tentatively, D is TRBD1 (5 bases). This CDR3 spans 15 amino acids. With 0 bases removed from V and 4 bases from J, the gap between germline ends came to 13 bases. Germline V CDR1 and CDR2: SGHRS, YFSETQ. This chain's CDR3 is CASSLAGWGGYGYTF. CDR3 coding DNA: TGCGCCAGCAGCTTGGCCGGCTGGGGGGGCTATGGCTACACCTTC.

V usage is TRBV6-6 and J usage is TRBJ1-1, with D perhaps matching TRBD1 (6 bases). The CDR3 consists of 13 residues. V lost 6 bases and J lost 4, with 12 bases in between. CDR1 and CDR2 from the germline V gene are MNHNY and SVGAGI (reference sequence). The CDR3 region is CASSLTGPTEAFF. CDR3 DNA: TGTGCCAGCAGCCTTACAGGGCCCACTGAAGCTTTCTTT.

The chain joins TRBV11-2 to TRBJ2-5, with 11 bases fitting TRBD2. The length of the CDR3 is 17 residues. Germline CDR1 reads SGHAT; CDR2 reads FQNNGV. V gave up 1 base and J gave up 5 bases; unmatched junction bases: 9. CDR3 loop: CASSLGGSGGAFETQYF. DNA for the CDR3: TGTGCCAGCAGCTTAGGGGGTAGCGGGGGGGCCTTTGAGACCCAGTACTTC.

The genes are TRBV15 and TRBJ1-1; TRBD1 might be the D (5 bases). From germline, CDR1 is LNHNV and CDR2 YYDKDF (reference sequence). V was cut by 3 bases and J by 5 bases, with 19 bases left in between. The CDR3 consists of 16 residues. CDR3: CATSRASGWGVTEAFF. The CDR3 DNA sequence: TGTGCCACCAGCAGGGCCAGCGGGTGGGGGGTAACTGAAGCTTTCTTT. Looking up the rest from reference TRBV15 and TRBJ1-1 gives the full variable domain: DAMVIQNPRYQVTQFGKPVTLSCSQTLNHNVMYWYQQKSSQAPKLLFHYYDKDFNNEADTPDNFQSRRPNTSFCFLDIRSPGLGDTAMYLCATSRASGWGVTEAFFGQGTRLTVV.

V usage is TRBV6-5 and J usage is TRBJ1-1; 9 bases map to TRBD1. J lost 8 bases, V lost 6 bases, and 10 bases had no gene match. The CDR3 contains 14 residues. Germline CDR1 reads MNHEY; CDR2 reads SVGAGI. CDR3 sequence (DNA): TGTGCCAGCAGAAAACCGGGACAGGGACCCGAAGCTTTCTTT. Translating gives CASRKPGQGPEAFF.

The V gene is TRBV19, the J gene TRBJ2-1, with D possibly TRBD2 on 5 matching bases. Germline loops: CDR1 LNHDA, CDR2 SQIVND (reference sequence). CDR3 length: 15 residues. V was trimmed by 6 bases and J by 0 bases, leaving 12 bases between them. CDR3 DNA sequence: TGTGCCAGTAGGGTGGACGGAGGCTCCTACAATGAGCAGTTCTTC. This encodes CASRVDGGSYNEQFF.

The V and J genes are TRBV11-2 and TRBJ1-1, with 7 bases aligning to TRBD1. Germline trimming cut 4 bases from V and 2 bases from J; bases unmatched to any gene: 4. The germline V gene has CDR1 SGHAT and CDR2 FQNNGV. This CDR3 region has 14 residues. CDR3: CASSSGQVNTEAFF. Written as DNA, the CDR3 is TGTGCCAGCAGCTCCGGACAGGTCAACACTGAAGCTTTCTTT.

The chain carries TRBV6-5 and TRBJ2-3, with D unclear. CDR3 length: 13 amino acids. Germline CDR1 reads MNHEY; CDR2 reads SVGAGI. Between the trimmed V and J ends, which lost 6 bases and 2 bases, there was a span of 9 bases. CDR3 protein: CASSRGYTDTQYF. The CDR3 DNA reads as TGTGCCAGCAGCCGCGGCTACACAGATACGCAGTATTTT.

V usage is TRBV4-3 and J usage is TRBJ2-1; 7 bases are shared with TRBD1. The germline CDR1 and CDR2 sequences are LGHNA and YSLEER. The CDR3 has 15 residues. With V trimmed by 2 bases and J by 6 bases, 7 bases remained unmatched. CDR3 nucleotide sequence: TGCGCCAGCAGCCAACCACAGGGGCTAGCCAATGAGCAGTTCTTC. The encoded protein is CASSQPQGLANEQFF.

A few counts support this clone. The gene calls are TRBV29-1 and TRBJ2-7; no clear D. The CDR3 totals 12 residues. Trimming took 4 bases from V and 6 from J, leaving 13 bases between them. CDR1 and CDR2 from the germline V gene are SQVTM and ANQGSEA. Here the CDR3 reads CSVARLFGEQYF. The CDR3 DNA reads TGCAGCGTTGCTAGGCTCTTCGGCGAGCAGTACTTC.

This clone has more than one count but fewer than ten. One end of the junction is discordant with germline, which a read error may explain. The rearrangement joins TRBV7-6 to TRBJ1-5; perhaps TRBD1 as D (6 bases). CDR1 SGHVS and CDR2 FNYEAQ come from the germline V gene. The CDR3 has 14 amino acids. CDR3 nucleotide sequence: TGTGCCAGCAGCTCCTCGACAGGCAACCAGCCCCAGCATTTT. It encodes CASSSSTGNQPQHF.